The 3 T cell receptor beta chains below come from one sample, sequenced in a study of cytotoxic CD8 clonotypes in ibrutinib-treated CLL. The assay was immunoSEQ multiplex PCR, and TCRdb's table has in-frame clones only and misses some. In the table there are over 120,000 clones, approximately 81% of which are singletons. This specimen consisted of PBMCs, obtained after 12 months of ibrutinib treatment. All receptors come from a human donor with chronic lymphocytic leukemia.

This chain uses TRBV5-1 with TRBJ2-5, with 11 positions matching TRBD1. Germline V CDR1 and CDR2: SGHRS, YFSETQ. The CDR3 runs 15 residues. The J segment lost 1 base and the V segment lost 5 bases, leaving 4 bases of the junction unmatched. The CDR3 region has the DNA TGCGCCAGCAGTCTCGGGACAGGGGGCCAAGAGACCCAGTACTTC. Protein product: CASSLGTGGQETQYF.

This chain uses TRBV7-9 with TRBJ2-7; D might be TRBD2 (6 bases). From germline, CDR1 is SEHNR and CDR2 FQNEAQ (reference sequence). The CDR3 contains 13 residues. Trimming cost V 1 base and J 4 bases, with 8 bases left between them. The CDR3 spells CASSLGGRYEQYF. In nucleotides, the CDR3 is TGTGCCAGCAGCTTAGGAGGGAGGTACGAGCAGTACTTC.

This clone came up a few times. This rearrangement joins TRBV27 to TRBJ1-2; D call uncertain. CDR3 size: 14 residues. V shed 2 bases and J shed 3 bases, with 10 bases lying between them. Germline lookup yields CDR1 MNHEY and CDR2 SMNVEV (reference sequence). DNA for the CDR3: TGTGCCAGCAGTTTAAAAGGGAGGGACTATGGCTACACCTTC. It specifies CASSLKGRDYGYTF.